A selection of T cell receptor beta chains follows, all from one sample in a study of OX40 agonist ivuxolimab in advanced cancers. Generated by immunoSEQ multiplex PCR, the TCRdb table keeps only in-frame clones and is missing some. The sample records about 73,000 clones, roughly nine tenths being singletons. The sample consisted of CD4+ or CD8+ T cells sorted from blood, taken in a trial of the OX40 agonist ivuxolimab. The receptors shown here come from an adult with an advanced solid tumor such as melanoma, head and neck, liver or kidney cancer. Each CDR3 is given with its conserved first and last residue. The D gene is left open where the match is weak. Clone size is not always given. Where it is, it says once, few, many or a class for expanded clones.

TRBJ2-5,TRBD1,once,TRBV7-3,CASSLTGTGKTQYF,TGTGCCAGCAGCTTAACGGGGACAGGGAAGACCCAGTACTTC
TRBJ2-5,-,-,TRBV7-9,CASSPFSPSETQYF,TGTGCCAGCAGCCCCTTTAGTCCCTCAGAGACCCAGTACTTC
TRBJ1-5,-,once,TRBV7-9,CASSPPGSNQPQHF,TGTGCCAGCAGCCCGCCGGGGAGCAATCAGCCCCAGCATTTT
TRBJ1-2,-,-,TRBV21-1,CARSAGTAYGYTF,TGTGCCCGCAGTGCAGGAACCGCCTATGGCTACACCTTC
TRBJ2-7,-,-,TRBV4-1,CASSQERGVSYEQYF,TGCGCCAGCAGCCAAGAGAGGGGCGTCTCCTACGAGCAGTACTTC
TRBJ2-1,-,-,TRBV7-9,CASSSTTANNEQFF,TGTGCCAGCAGCTCCACGACGGCGAACAATGAGCAGTTCTTC
TRBJ2-7,TRBD2,few,TRBV5-1,CASSLVGGVSNEQYF,TGCGCCAGCAGCTTGGTTGGGGGGGTTAGCAACGAGCAGTACTTC
TRBJ2-5,-,-,TRBV29-1,CSVATGGGETQYF,TGCAGCGTTGCGACAGGTGGGGGAGAGACCCAGTACTTC
TRBJ1-5,-,once,TRBV7-2,CARLPGRVNQPQHF,TGTGCCAGGCTGCCGGGCAGGGTTAATCAGCCCCAGCATTTT
TRBJ2-2,-,few,TRBV9,CASSVQREMNTGELFF,TGTGCCAGCAGCGTGCAACGGGAGATGAACACCGGGGAGCTGTTTTTT
TRBJ2-7,TRBD1,-,TRBV11-2,CASRGRTGDLYEQYF,TGTGCCAGCAGAGGAAGGACAGGGGACCTCTACGAGCAGTACTTC
TRBJ2-3,-,-,TRBV7-6,CASSLGTRTDTQYF,TGTGCCAGCAGCTTAGGGACACGCACAGATACGCAGTATTTT
TRBJ2-7,-,-,TRBV7-3,CASSPAAWETLENYEQYF,TGTGCCAGCAGCCCCGCCGCGTGGGAAACACTAGAAAACTACGAGCAGTACTTC
TRBJ2-7,-,-,TRBV6-5,CASSYYLREEHEQYF,TGTGCCAGCAGTTACTATTTAAGGGAGGAACACGAGCAGTACTTC
TRBJ1-2,-,-,TRBV11-3,CASSQGSSGYTF,TGTGCCAGCAGCCAGGGCAGCTCGGGCTACACCTTC
TRBJ1-1,TRBD1,-,TRBV11-2,CASSLGRGSEAFF,TGTGCCAGCAGCTTAGGCAGGGGGTCTGAAGCTTTCTTT
TRBJ2-7,-,-,TRBV11-3,CASSDDPAKEDTHEQYF,TGTGCCAGCAGTGACGATCCGGCAAAAGAGGACACCCACGAGCAGTACTTC
TRBJ1-1,-,once,TRBV5-8,CASSLVAGAVMNTEAFF,TGTGCCAGCAGCTTGGTCGCAGGGGCCGTCATGAACACTGAAGCTTTCTTT
TRBJ1-2,-,once,TRBV10-3,CAISDGLNYGYTF,TGTGCCATCAGTGACGGACTTAACTATGGCTACACCTTC
TRBJ2-3,-,-,TRBV12-5,CASGLVRGVSTDTQYF,TGTGCTAGTGGTTTGGTACGTGGAGTCTCCACAGATACGCAGTATTTT
TRBJ1-1,-,-,TRBV2,CASSETEGRTEAFF,TGTGCCAGCAGTGAAACGGAGGGAAGGACTGAAGCTTTCTTT
TRBJ2-2,TRBD1,-,TRBV15,CATSREWTGGTGELFF,TGTGCCACCAGCAGAGAGTGGACAGGGGGAACCGGGGAGCTGTTTTTT
TRBJ2-1,TRBD2,-,TRBV7-6,CASSLGGGYNEQFF,TGTGCCAGCAGCTTGGGGGGGGGCTACAATGAGCAGTTCTTC
TRBJ1-2,-,-,TRBV10-3,CAISVVPIGYTF,TGTGCCATCAGTGTTGTACCGATTGGCTACACCTTC
TRBJ2-7,-,-,TRBV4-3,CASSPRHLYTEQYF,TGCGCCAGCAGCCCCCGACACCTATATACCGAGCAGTACTTC
TRBJ2-1,-,few,TRBV27,CASRTGGGEGDNEQFF,TGTGCCAGCAGAACAGGGGGGGGCGAAGGGGACAATGAGCAGTTCTTC
TRBJ1-4,-,-,TRBV4-1,CASSQGETNEKLFF,TGCGCCAGCAGCCAAGGGGAAACTAATGAAAAACTGTTTTTT
TRBJ1-2,TRBD1,-,TRBV6-5,CASTQTGTNYGYTF,TGTGCCAGCACCCAGACAGGGACTAACTATGGCTACACCTTC
TRBJ1-5,-,-,TRBV9,CASREGEGDTNYQPQHF,TGTGCCAGCAGGGAAGGGGAGGGGGACACAAATTATCAGCCCCAGCATTTT
TRBJ2-1,TRBD2,-,TRBV27,CASRLAGGLNEQFF,TGTGCCAGCCGTCTAGCGGGGGGCCTCAATGAGCAGTTCTTC
TRBJ2-5,-,once,TRBV4-1,CASSQLGEETQYF,TGCGCCAGCAGCCAACTAGGGGAGGAGACCCAGTACTTC
TRBJ1-2,-,-,TRBV6-5,CASSYSPDSDGYTF,TGTGCCAGCAGTTACTCGCCGGATTCGGATGGCTACACCTTC
TRBJ1-2,-,-,TRBV11-2,CASSTGLHGYTF,TGTGCCAGCAGCACAGGGTTGCATGGCTACACCTTC
TRBJ1-5,TRBD1,-,TRBV11-2,CASSSGTGGDQPQHF,TGTGCCAGCAGCTCGGGGACAGGGGGCGACCAGCCCCAGCATTTT
TRBJ2-1,TRBD2,-,TRBV4-3,CASSQHVAGDEQFF,TGCGCCAGCAGCCAACACGTAGCGGGCGATGAGCAGTTCTTC
TRBJ1-3,-,-,TRBV5-5,CASSREEFAVPGGNTIYF,TGTGCCAGCAGCCGAGAAGAGTTCGCAGTCCCAGGAGGAAACACCATATATTTT
TRBJ2-3,-,-,TRBV15,CATSRSRGGTDTQYF,TGTGCCACCAGCCGATCGAGGGGTGGGACAGATACGCAGTATTTT
TRBJ2-3,-,-,TRBV9,CASSEEPGPSSTDTQYF,TGTGCCAGCAGCGAAGAACCAGGACCGTCTAGCACAGATACGCAGTATTTT
TRBJ2-7,-,-,TRBV29-1,CSVEDATTYEQYF,TGCAGCGTTGAAGACGCGACAACCTACGAGCAGTACTTC
TRBJ2-1,-,-,TRBV7-9,CASSSSGPPNEQFF,TGTGCCAGCAGCTCTTCGGGACCCCCGAATGAGCAGTTCTTC
TRBJ2-5,-,-,TRBV13,CASSLVGSAVETQYF,TGTGCCAGCAGCTTAGTTGGCTCGGCGGTGGAGACCCAGTACTTC
TRBJ2-2,-,-,TRBV6-5,CASSYLLGEFTGELFF,TGTGCCAGCAGTTATCTTCTCGGGGAGTTCACCGGGGAGCTGTTTTTT
TRBJ2-7,-,-,TRBV5-6,CASSLGGYEQYF,TGTGCCAGCAGCTTGGGCGGCTACGAGCAGTACTTC
TRBJ1-5,-,-,TRBV5-6,CASSLGRAFNQPQHF,TGTGCCAGCAGCTTGGGCAGGGCTTTCAATCAGCCCCAGCATTTT
TRBJ2-7,TRBD1,-,TRBV5-6,CASSWSGGAYEQYF,TGTGCCAGCAGCTGGTCAGGGGGCGCCTACGAGCAGTACTTC
TRBJ2-3,-,-,TRBV5-8,CASSLVFQKITSTDTQYF,TGTGCCAGCAGCTTGGTATTCCAGAAAATCACTAGCACAGATACGCAGTATTTT
TRBJ1-1,-,-,TRBV6-5,CASSYSVSRGYTEAFF,TGTGCCAGCAGTTACTCGGTGAGTCGAGGTTACACTGAAGCTTTCTTT
TRBJ2-7,-,-,TRBV13,CASSLCWYYEQYF,TGTGCCAGCAGCTTGTGTTGGTACTACGAGCAGTACTTC
TRBJ2-7,-,once,TRBV27,CASSLYGEGAYEQYF,TGTGCCAGCAGTTTATACGGCGAGGGGGCCTACGAGCAGTACTTC
TRBJ1-5,TRBD1,once,TRBV5-8,CASSFNRGGNQPQHF,TGTGCCAGCAGCTTTAACAGGGGTGGGAATCAGCCCCAGCATTTT
TRBJ1-3,-,-,TRBV9,CASSVQGGSGNTIYF,TGTGCCAGCAGCGTACAAGGGGGCTCTGGAAACACCATATATTTT
TRBJ1-1,-,-,TRBV27,CASRTGAGLPSSNEAFF,TGTGCCAGCCGAACCGGGGCAGGCCTCCCTTCGTCGAACGAAGCTTTCTTT
TRBJ2-2,TRBD2,once,TRBV9,CASTGVAGSPGELFF,TGTGCCAGCACCGGGGTAGCGGGGAGCCCTGGGGAGCTGTTTTTT